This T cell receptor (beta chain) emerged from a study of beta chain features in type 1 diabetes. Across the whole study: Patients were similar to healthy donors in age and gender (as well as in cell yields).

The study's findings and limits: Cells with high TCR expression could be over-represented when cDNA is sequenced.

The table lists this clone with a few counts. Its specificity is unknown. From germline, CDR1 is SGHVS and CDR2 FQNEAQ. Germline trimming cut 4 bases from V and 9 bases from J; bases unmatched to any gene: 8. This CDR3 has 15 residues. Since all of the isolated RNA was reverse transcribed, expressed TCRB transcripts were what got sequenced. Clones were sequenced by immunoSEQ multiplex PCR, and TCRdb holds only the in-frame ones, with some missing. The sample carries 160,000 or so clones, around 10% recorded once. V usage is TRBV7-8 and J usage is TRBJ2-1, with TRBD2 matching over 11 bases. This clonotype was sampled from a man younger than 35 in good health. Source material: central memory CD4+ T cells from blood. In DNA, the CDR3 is TGTGCCAGCAGCTCGGGACTAGCGGTCTTTGGTGAGCAGTTCTTC. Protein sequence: CASSSGLAVFGEQFF.